The following is a TCR beta chain sequence with its context. The J segment lost 1 base and the V segment lost 0 bases, leaving 4 bases of the junction unmatched. Germline V gives CDR1 SGHNT, CDR2 YENEEA. This CDR3 comprises 17 residues. These data belong to a study of shared clonotypes between healthy human individuals. Genomic DNA (from each subset) was split evenly across several immunoSEQ plates. For sorted subsets, 200 ng DNA per replicate equaled 30,000 or so T cell genomes. Clones were read by immunoSEQ multiplex PCR, and TCRdb kept only the in-frame ones, dropping some. The sample records roughly 2 million clones, approximately 94% being singletons.

V gene TRBV11-3 combines with J gene TRBJ2-3; 10 bases agree with TRBD2. Sample: naive CD4+ T cells sorted from blood. Indicated subset: CD45RA+ positively selected. This sequence was found in a young man in good health. CDR3 sequence (DNA): TGTGCCAGCAGCTTAGAAGCTAGCGGGAGAGGCACAGATACGCAGTATTTT. It is translated as CASSLEASGRGTDTQYF.